A single sample is the source of the 15 T cell receptor beta chains below, sequenced in a study of CD8+ T cells in alopecia areata. After isolation, RNA underwent reverse transcription to generate cDNA as the sequencing template. Data came from immunoSEQ multiplex PCR; TCRdb stores just in-frame clones and leaves some out. The sample has about 130,000 clones, around 49% seen once. This specimen consisted of CD8+ T cells sorted from blood, obtained at week 0. The receptor source for this set is a human donor with alopecia areata.

The chain uses TRBV30 and TRBJ2-7, with 13 bases aligning to TRBD2. Germline V lookup: CDR1 GTSNPN, CDR2 SVGIG (reference sequence). The trim removed 5 bases at V and 6 bases at J, leaving 7 bases unmatched. There are 14 residues in the CDR3. The CDR3 here is CAWAPGLAGPEQYF. CDR3 nucleotide sequence: TGTGCCTGGGCCCCGGGACTAGCGGGGCCCGAGCAGTACTTC.

The CDR3 DNA reads TGTGCCAGCAGCCCGACAGACACTGAAGCTTTCTTT. Translating it yields CASSPTDTEAFF. The gene calls are TRBV14 and TRBJ1-1; perhaps TRBD1 as D (5 bases). Germline V CDR1 and CDR2: SGHDN, FVKESK. The CDR3 covers 12 residues. Between the trimmed V and J ends, which lost 4 bases and 3 bases, there was a span of 6 bases.

About this clone itself: The junction shows a germline mismatch at one end, possibly a read error. The chain recombines TRBV4-1 with TRBJ1-6; D is undetermined. Per the germline V gene, CDR1 is MGHRA and CDR2 is YSYEKL. The CDR3 has 15 amino acids. The CDR3 reads CASSQDGLYDSPLHF. DNA for the CDR3: TGCGCCAGCAGCCAGGACGGTCTCTATGATTCACCCCTCCACTTT.

CDR3 sequence: CASSLGGIFGGSEAFF. CDR3 bases: TGTGCCAGCAGTTTAGGGGGGATCTTCGGAGGCTCTGAAGCTTTCTTT. The rearrangement links TRBV27 to TRBJ1-1; a possible D gene is TRBD1 (5 bases). The length of the CDR3 is 16 residues. V was trimmed by 2 bases and J by 6 bases, leaving 19 bases between them. The germline V gene encodes CDR1 MNHEY and CDR2 SMNVEV (reference sequence).

The rearrangement links TRBV4-1 to TRBJ2-6; no firm D call. The CDR3 totals 17 residues. Trimming left V 0 bases short and J 4 bases short, with 13 bases between. Germline assignment: CDR1 MGHRA and CDR2 YSYEKL. CDR3: CASSQESPPWGANVLTF. DNA of the CDR3: TGCGCCAGCAGCCAAGAATCCCCCCCTTGGGGGGCCAACGTCCTGACTTTC.

This clone showed up just a few times. This chain connects TRBV6-6 to TRBJ2-3, with D perhaps TRBD2 (6 bases). The CDR3 consists of 15 residues. V dropped 10 bases and J dropped 1 base, with 18 bases sitting between them. The germline gives CDR1 MNHNY, CDR2 SVGAGI (reference sequence). In nucleotides, the CDR3 is TGTGCCACCGTCAGAATGGGGGGAGGCACAGATACGCAGTATTTT. Translation gives CATVRMGGGTDTQYF.

This clone came up a few times. The gene calls are TRBV6-6 and TRBJ2-1; D is possibly TRBD1 or TRBD2 (5 bases each). The CDR3 runs to 12 residues. V was cut by 0 bases and J by 8 bases, with 5 bases left in between. The germline CDR1 and CDR2 sequences are MNHNY and SVGAGI (reference sequence). In DNA, the CDR3 is TGTGCCAGCAGTTACTCGGGGGATGAGCAGTTCTTC. Translated, it gives CASSYSGDEQFF.

This clone was seen a handful of times. V usage is TRBV5-4 and J usage is TRBJ1-2; D might be TRBD1 (6 bases). The V and J ends lost 4 bases and 3 bases respectively, with 10 bases between them. The CDR3 covers 13 residues. Per the germline V gene, CDR1 is SGHNT and CDR2 is YYREEE (reference sequence). The CDR3 region is CASSGGADYGYTF. The CDR3 DNA follows: TGTGCCAGCAGCGGGGGCGCTGACTATGGCTACACCTTC.

The CDR3 nucleotides read TGTGCCAGCAAAACTACAGGGGATGTGGACAATGAGCAGTTCTTC. It codes for CASKTTGDVDNEQFF. This chain links TRBV27 with TRBJ2-1; TRBD1 matches 7 bases. Germline loops: CDR1 MNHEY, CDR2 SMNVEV (reference sequence). With 7 bases clipped from V and 5 bases from J, the junction kept 11 bases outside the gene matches. The CDR3 is 15 residues long.

This clone was detected only once. The chain combines TRBV13 with TRBJ1-2; no firm D call. The CDR3 extends over 14 amino acids. Germline values: CDR1 PRHDT, CDR2 FYEKMQ (reference sequence). V was shortened by 7 bases and J by 7 bases, with 19 bases between the two germline ends. The CDR3 loop is CASTPGAGSVGYTF. The CDR3 region has the DNA TGTGCCAGCACCCCGGGTGCCGGGTCAGTTGGCTACACCTTC.

The chain has TRBV2 and TRBJ2-7, with TRBD1 identical over 8 bases. The CDR3 has 15 residues. CDR1 is SNHLY and CDR2 is FYNNEI in the germline V gene. J lost 1 base, V lost 10 bases, and 12 bases had no gene match. The CDR3 bases are TGTGCCACCCTTGGCGGACAGGGTGTTTCCTACGAGCAGTACTTC. Protein sequence: CATLGGQGVSYEQYF.

The chain uses TRBV29-1 and TRBJ1-1; a possible D gene is TRBD1 (6 bases). The CDR3 is made up of 12 amino acids. Deletions cut 5 bases from V and 4 bases from J, with 11 bases between. CDR1 and CDR2 from the germline V gene are SQVTM and ANQGSEA. The CDR3 nucleotides read TGCAGCGTTCCGAGGGGGGGCACTGAAGCTTTCTTT. This gives the protein CSVPRGGTEAFF.

The rearrangement links TRBV5-6 to TRBJ2-7; 9 bases match TRBD1. The V gene's germline CDR1 is SGHDT and CDR2 YYEEEE. J lost 5 bases, V lost 3 bases, and 6 bases had no gene match. CDR3 size: 14 residues. In DNA, the CDR3 is TGTGCCAGCAGCTCTGGGACAGGGTTCAACGAGCAGTACTTC. Translating gives CASSSGTGFNEQYF. Full variable domain (rest looked up from reference TRBV5-6 and TRBJ2-7): DAGVTQSPTHLIKTRGQQVTLRCSPKSGHDTVSWYQQALGQGPQFIFQYYEEEERQRGNFPDRFSGHQFPNYSSELNVNALLLGDSALYLCASSSGTGFNEQYFGPGTRLTVT.

V is TRBV5-4 and J is TRBJ2-1; 10 nucleotides align to TRBD2. The CDR3 totals 16 residues. Germline CDR1 and CDR2: SGHNT and YYREEE (reference sequence). V lost 0 bases, J lost 7 bases, and 7 bases stayed unmatched. The CDR3 sequence: CASSLVGSGGKNEQFF. In nucleotides, the CDR3 is TGTGCCAGCAGCTTGGTGGGTAGCGGGGGGAAAAATGAGCAGTTCTTC.

This chain uses TRBV30 with TRBJ2-3; TRBD2 is a possible D gene (6 bases). V lost 1 base and J lost 2, with 13 bases in between. The CDR3 runs to 15 residues. The germline V gene encodes CDR1 GTSNPN and CDR2 SVGIG (reference sequence). CDR3 sequence: CAWSAGTGNTDTQYF. Here the CDR3 DNA reads TGTGCCTGGAGTGCCGGGACTGGGAACACAGATACGCAGTATTTT.